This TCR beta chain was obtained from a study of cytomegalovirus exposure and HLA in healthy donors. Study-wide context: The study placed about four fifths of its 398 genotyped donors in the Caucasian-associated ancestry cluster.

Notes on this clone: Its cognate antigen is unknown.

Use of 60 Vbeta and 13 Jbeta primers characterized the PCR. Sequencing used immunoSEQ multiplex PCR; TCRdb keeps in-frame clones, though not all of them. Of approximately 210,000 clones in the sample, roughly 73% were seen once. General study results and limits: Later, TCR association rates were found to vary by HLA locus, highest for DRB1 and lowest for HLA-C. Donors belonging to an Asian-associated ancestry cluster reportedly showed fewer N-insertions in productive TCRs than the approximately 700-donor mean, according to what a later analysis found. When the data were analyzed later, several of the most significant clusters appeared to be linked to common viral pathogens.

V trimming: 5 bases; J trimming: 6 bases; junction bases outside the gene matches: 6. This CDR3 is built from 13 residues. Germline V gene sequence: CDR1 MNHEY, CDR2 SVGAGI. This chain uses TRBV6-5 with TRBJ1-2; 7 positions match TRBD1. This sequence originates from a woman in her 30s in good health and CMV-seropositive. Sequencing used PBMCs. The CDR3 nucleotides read TGTGCCAGCAGTCGCAGGGGGGAGGATGGCTACACCTTC. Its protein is CASSRRGEDGYTF.